The present T cell receptor beta chain was sequenced within a study of blood T cell repertoires in COVID-19. Study background: Both acute and convalescent COVID-19 samples were obtained from the United States, Italy and Spain. Nucleic acid was either cDNA or gDNA, and it came from T cells, B-cell-depleted T cells, or PBMCs.

Authors' data handling: Amplified reference gene primers provided the basis for estimating nucleated cell counts. The repertoire was sequenced with immunoSEQ multiplex PCR; TCRdb's copy has only in-frame clones and lacks some. For V, J and clone size, that table is used; D and trimming come from the DNA. The sample has fewer than 350,000 clones; around 81% are singletons. Looked up from germline, CDR1 is SEHNR and CDR2 is FQNEAQ (reference sequence). This CDR3 has 15 amino acids. V lost 0 bases and J lost 15; bases outside the gene matches: 14. This receptor was taken from a woman aged 55-75 years with active or convalescent COVID-19. Sequencing was carried out using peripheral blood. V and J are TRBV7-9 and TRBJ2-1; TRBD1 aligns across 7 bases. The CDR3 DNA is TGTGCCAGCAGCTTAGCCACGACAGGGACGTGGAGTCCGTTCTTC. This sequence encodes CASSLATTGTWSPFF.